The 9 T cell receptor beta chains below all came from one sample that was sequenced in a study of CD8+ T cells in alopecia areata. Sequencing templates came from extracted RNA that was reverse transcribed into cDNA. Some clones are missing from TCRdb's copy, which holds only in-frame ones; the method was immunoSEQ multiplex PCR. In the table there are 250,000 to 300,000 clones, about three fifths of which are singletons. Noted treatment: oral pan-JAK inhibitor, 5-10 mg twice daily. The specimen comprised CD4+ T cells sorted from blood, sampled at week 24, from a patient treated with tofacitinib. All receptors come from a human donor with alopecia areata.

This chain joins TRBV7-9 and TRBJ1-1; tentative D call: TRBD1 (6 bases). V was shortened by 0 bases and J by 1 base, with 12 bases between the two germline ends. Per germline, CDR1 SEHNR and CDR2 FQNEAQ (reference sequence). The CDR3 consists of 16 residues. Here the CDR3 reads CASSLAIGTKNTEAFF. CDR3 sequence (DNA): TGTGCCAGCAGCTTAGCGATTGGGACAAAGAACACTGAAGCTTTCTTT.

This chain connects TRBV7-6 to TRBJ2-2; D gene uncertain. Germline loops: CDR1 SGHVS, CDR2 FNYEAQ. The CDR3 covers 15 residues. V lost 6 bases and J lost 3, with 14 bases in between. This CDR3 is CASRSGVGDTGELFF. In nucleotides, the CDR3 is TGTGCCAGCAGGTCAGGCGTAGGAGACACCGGGGAGCTGTTTTTT. Full variable domain (remainder filled in from reference TRBV7-6 and TRBJ2-2): GAGVSQSPRYKVTKRGQDVALRCDPISGHVSLYWYRQALGQGPEFLTYFNYEAQQDKSGLPNDRFSAERPEGSISTLTIQRTEQRDSAMYRCASRSGVGDTGELFFGEGSRLTVL.

CDR3 residues: CASIRGEGYGYTF. In nucleotides, the CDR3 is TGTGCCAGCATCCGGGGGGAAGGATATGGCTACACCTTC. This chain uses TRBV2 with TRBJ1-2; possible D gene TRBD1, 5 bases. This CDR3 has 13 residues. The V gene's germline CDR1 is SNHLY and CDR2 FYNNEI. V was pared by 7 bases and J by 5 bases, with 14 bases between.

This CDR3 is CSVDRSGANVLTF. CDR3 in DNA: TGCAGCGTGGACCGCTCTGGGGCCAACGTCCTGACTTTC. The chain links TRBV29-1 to TRBJ2-6; no clear D gene. With 6 bases removed from V and 0 bases from J, the gap between germline ends came to 6 bases. The CDR3 is made up of 13 amino acids. CDR1 is SQVTM and CDR2 is ANQGSEA in the germline V gene.

The V call is TRBV7-2, the J call TRBJ2-4; D remains ambiguous. V was trimmed by 1 base and J by 5 bases, leaving 12 bases between them. Germline V CDR1 and CDR2: SGHTA, FQGNSA. CDR3 length equals 15 residues. CDR3 sequence (DNA): TGTGCCAGCAGCTTAGGTAACCAAGGACAAAACATTCAGTACTTC. As protein: CASSLGNQGQNIQYF.

The gene calls are TRBV30 and TRBJ2-2; D is uncertain. The CDR3 runs to 12 residues. Germline-derived CDR1 and CDR2 are GTSNPN and SVGIG (reference sequence). Between the trimmed V and J ends, which lost 3 bases and 7 bases, there was a span of 9 bases. The CDR3 sequence: CAWSPPRGELFF. Written as DNA, the CDR3 is TGTGCCTGGAGCCCGCCCCGCGGGGAGCTGTTTTTT.

This sequence joins TRBV30 and TRBJ1-6; tentative D call: TRBD1 (6 bases). Germline CDR1 reads GTSNPN; CDR2 reads SVGIG (reference sequence). CDR3 length: 14 residues. With 4 bases removed from V and 10 bases from J, the gap between germline ends came to 17 bases. This CDR3 is CAWTIQGGRSPLHF. CDR3 sequence (DNA): TGTGCCTGGACCATACAGGGAGGAAGATCACCCCTCCACTTT.

The V and J genes are TRBV30 and TRBJ1-3, with no clear D. From germline, CDR1 is GTSNPN and CDR2 SVGIG (reference sequence). The CDR3 totals 16 residues. V lost 5 bases to trimming and J lost 0 bases, with 17 bases between them. As DNA, the CDR3 is TGTGCCTGGTCGCCCCACACGGGGATCTCTGGAAACACCATATATTTT. Protein: CAWSPHTGISGNTIYF.

J is TRBJ1-6 and V is TRBV7-2; TRBD1 matches 7 bases. Trimming removed 2 bases from V and 6 bases from J; junction bases left unmatched: 4. The germline gives CDR1 SGHTA, CDR2 FQGNSA. This CDR3 spans 15 amino acids. For the CDR3, the DNA is TGTGCCAGCAGCTTAACAGGGGACAGTAATTCACCCCTCCACTTT. Translated, it gives CASSLTGDSNSPLHF.